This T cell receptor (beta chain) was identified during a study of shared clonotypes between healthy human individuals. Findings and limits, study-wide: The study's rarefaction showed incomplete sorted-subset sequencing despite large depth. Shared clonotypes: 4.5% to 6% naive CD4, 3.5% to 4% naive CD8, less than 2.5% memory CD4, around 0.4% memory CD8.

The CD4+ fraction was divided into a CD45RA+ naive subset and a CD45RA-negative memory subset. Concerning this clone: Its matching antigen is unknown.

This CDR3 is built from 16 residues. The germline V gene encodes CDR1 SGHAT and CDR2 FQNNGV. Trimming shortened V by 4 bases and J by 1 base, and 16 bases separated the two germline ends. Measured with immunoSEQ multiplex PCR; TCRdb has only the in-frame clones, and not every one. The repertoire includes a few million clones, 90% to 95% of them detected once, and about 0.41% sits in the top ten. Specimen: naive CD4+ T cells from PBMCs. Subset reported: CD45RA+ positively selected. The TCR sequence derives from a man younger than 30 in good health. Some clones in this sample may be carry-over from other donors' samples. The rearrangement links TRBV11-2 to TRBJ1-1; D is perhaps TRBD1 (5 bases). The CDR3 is CASSSLRLGGNTEAFF. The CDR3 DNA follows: TGTGCCAGCAGCTCCCTCAGATTGGGGGGGAACACTGAAGCTTTCTTT.